These 20 T cell receptor beta chains came from one sample sequenced in a study of blood T cell repertoires in COVID-19. The assay was immunoSEQ multiplex PCR, and TCRdb's table has in-frame clones only and misses some. The sample records some 57,000 clones, nearly 90% being singletons. Sequenced: peripheral blood. Receptors were obtained from a man between 60 and 75 years old with active COVID-19.

The gene calls are TRBV28 and TRBJ2-2; the D gene is possibly TRBD1 (6 bases). Germline assignment: CDR1 MDHEN and CDR2 SYDVKM. Trimming pared 3 bases from V and 7 bases from J, leaving 9 bases between. The CDR3 is 13 residues long. The CDR3 here is CASSLGANGELFF. CDR3 nucleotide sequence: TGTGCCAGCAGTTTGGGGGCGAACGGGGAGCTGTTTTTT. The entire variable domain, with the rest obtained from reference TRBV28 and TRBJ2-2, is as follows: DVKVTQSSRYLVKRTGEKVFLECVQDMDHENMFWYRQDPGLGLRLIYFSYDVKMKEKGDIPEGYSVSREKKERFSLILESASTNQTSMYLCASSLGANGELFFGEGSRLTVL.

V gene TRBV5-1 combines with J gene TRBJ2-5, with 9 bases fitting TRBD1. Trimming cost V 4 bases and J 2 bases; bases outside gene matches: 3. CDR3 size: 14 residues. CDR1 SGHRS and CDR2 YFSETQ come from the germline V gene. Written as DNA, the CDR3 is TGCGCCAGCAGCACGGGACAGGGACAAGAGACCCAGTACTTC. It translates to CASSTGQGQETQYF.

The rearrangement links TRBV28 to TRBJ1-5, with 9 bases that match TRBD1. The CDR3 totals 15 residues. CDR1 is MDHEN and CDR2 is SYDVKM in the germline V gene. With V trimmed by 6 bases and J by 3 bases, 6 bases remained unmatched. CDR3 loop: CASSYGQGNNQPQHF. CDR3 DNA sequence: TGTGCCAGCAGCTATGGACAGGGGAACAATCAGCCCCAGCATTTT. Full variable domain (outside the CDR3, taken from reference TRBV28 and TRBJ1-5): DVKVTQSSRYLVKRTGEKVFLECVQDMDHENMFWYRQDPGLGLRLIYFSYDVKMKEKGDIPEGYSVSREKKERFSLILESASTNQTSMYLCASSYGQGNNQPQHFGDGTRLSIL.

This rearrangement joins TRBV7-2 to TRBJ1-5, with 8 bases matching TRBD1. The length of the CDR3 is 15 residues. CDR1 and CDR2 (germline): SGHTA, FQGNSA. V was clipped by 4 bases and J by 4 bases; unmatched bases: 6. CDR3 in amino acids: CASSYTGTGNQPQHF. The CDR3 coding sequence is TGTGCCAGCAGCTATACGGGGACAGGTAATCAGCCCCAGCATTTT.

This clone has a handful of counts. The chain joins TRBV28 to TRBJ1-3, with D perhaps matching TRBD1 (6 bases). Germline CDR1 reads MDHEN; CDR2 reads SYDVKM. The CDR3 consists of 16 residues. Trimming shortened V by 5 bases and J by 8 bases, and 22 bases separated the two germline ends. CDR3 DNA sequence: TGTGCCAGCAGTCCGACAGGAATCGGGTTTAGGGACACCATATATTTT. This translates into CASSPTGIGFRDTIYF. The full variable domain, rest sourced from reference TRBV28 and TRBJ1-3, is DVKVTQSSRYLVKRTGEKVFLECVQDMDHENMFWYRQDPGLGLRLIYFSYDVKMKEKGDIPEGYSVSREKKERFSLILESASTNQTSMYLCASSPTGIGFRDTIYFGEGSWLTVV.

The rearrangement links TRBV9 to TRBJ2-2, with 7 bases aligning to TRBD1. The CDR3 totals 17 residues. The junction had 11 bases not matched to a gene; V was cut back by 3 bases and J by 3 bases. CDR1 SGDLS and CDR2 YYNGEE come from the germline V gene. The CDR3 loop is CASSGRQGMGYTGELFF. The DNA for the CDR3 is TGTGCCAGCAGCGGTAGACAGGGTATGGGTTACACCGGGGAGCTGTTTTTT.

The CDR3 loop is CAGGTGDEKLFF. In DNA, the CDR3 is TGTGCGGGGGGGACAGGGGACGAAAAACTGTTTTTT. The chain joins TRBV7-9 to TRBJ1-4; 10 bases align to TRBD1. CDR3 length: 12 residues. Germline values: CDR1 SEHNR, CDR2 FQNEAQ (reference sequence).

The chain links TRBV10-3 to TRBJ1-1, with D tentatively TRBD1 (6 bases). The V gene lost 6 bases and the J gene lost 5 bases, with 10 bases spanning the gap. The CDR3 runs to 12 residues. The germline CDR1 and CDR2 sequences are ENHRY and SYGVKD. CDR3 residues: CAIRNQGTEAFF. The CDR3 DNA is TGTGCCATCAGGAACCAGGGGACTGAAGCTTTCTTT.

V is TRBV9 and J is TRBJ2-3; D gene ambiguous. This CDR3 has 14 amino acids. Germline CDR1 is SGDLS and CDR2 is YYNGEE. Between the trimmed V and J ends, which lost 0 bases and 3 bases, there was a span of 8 bases. CDR3 nucleotides: TGTGCCAGCAGCGTAGAACAGAGAACAGATACGCAGTATTTT. It codes for CASSVEQRTDTQYF.

The rearrangement links TRBV6-6 to TRBJ2-2; tentatively, D is TRBD2 (6 bases). This CDR3 comprises 16 residues. Germline values: CDR1 MNHNY, CDR2 SVGAGI (reference sequence). V was pared by 4 bases and J by 0 bases, with 12 bases between. The CDR3, as DNA: TGTGCCAGCAGTTTAACGCGGGGTTCGAACACCGGGGAGCTGTTTTTT. Protein product: CASSLTRGSNTGELFF.

CDR3 DNA sequence: TGTGCCAGCAGACAGGGGGCCTCCTACGAGCAGTACTTC. The encoded protein is CASRQGASYEQYF. The chain joins TRBV2 to TRBJ2-7, with 9 positions matching TRBD1. This CDR3 region has 13 residues. The V segment lost 6 bases and the J segment 0 bases; nucleotides outside the gene matches: 0. Germline V gene lookup returns CDR1 SNHLY and CDR2 FYNNEI.

The J gene is TRBJ2-3, the V gene TRBV7-9; 8 bases fit TRBD2. The J segment lost 6 bases and the V segment lost 4 bases, leaving 6 bases of the junction unmatched. The germline V gene has CDR1 SEHNR and CDR2 FQNEAQ (reference sequence). This CDR3 is 14 amino acids long. The CDR3 sequence is CASSSGLAGDTQYF. As DNA, the CDR3 is TGTGCCAGCAGCTCAGGACTAGCAGGGGATACGCAGTATTTT.

The DNA of the CDR3 is TGTGCCAGCAGTCCATATCAGGGAACCTATGGCTACACCTTC. Amino acid sequence: CASSPYQGTYGYTF. This chain links TRBV27 with TRBJ1-2, with D maybe TRBD1 (5 bases). Per the germline V gene, CDR1 is MNHEY and CDR2 is SMNVEV (reference sequence). V lost 5 bases, J lost 4 bases, and 14 bases lay in between. The CDR3 spans 14 residues.

The rearrangement links TRBV24-1 to TRBJ2-5, with 8 bases aligning to TRBD1. CDR3 length equals 15 residues. The V segment lost 2 bases and the J segment 2 bases; nucleotides outside the gene matches: 3. Germline V CDR1 and CDR2: KGHDR, SFDVKD. The DNA for the CDR3 is TGTGCCACCAGTGATTCAAGGACAGGGCAAGAGACCCAGTACTTC. Translating it yields CATSDSRTGQETQYF.

A single count supports this clone. This chain uses TRBV2 with TRBJ1-4; D is unclear. Trimming pared 11 bases from V and 8 bases from J, leaving 12 bases between. The CDR3 extends over 11 amino acids. Germline lookup yields CDR1 SNHLY and CDR2 FYNNEI. CDR3 DNA sequence: TGTGCCTACCACTTTTCCGAAAAACTGTTTTTT. Protein: CAYHFSEKLFF.

The chain combines TRBV19 with TRBJ2-1, with TRBD2 matching 8 bases. The CDR3 length is 12 residues. The V gene end was trimmed by 4 bases and the J gene end by 9 bases; junction bases not matched to a gene: 2. CDR1 and CDR2 from the germline V gene are LNHDA and SQIVND (reference sequence). CDR3 protein: CASSSSGIEQFF. CDR3 DNA sequence: TGTGCCAGTAGTAGTAGCGGGATTGAGCAGTTCTTC.

The table lists this clone with a count of one. The chain recombines TRBV29-1 with TRBJ1-2, with D possibly TRBD1 on 5 matching bases. The CDR3 totals 13 residues. V lost 3 bases and J 4 bases, leaving 12 bases between the germline ends. Germline assignment: CDR1 SQVTM and CDR2 ANQGSEA. The CDR3 DNA follows: TGCAGCGTTGAGGGGCAGGGCCTCTATGGCTACACCTTC. This sequence encodes CSVEGQGLYGYTF.

This rearrangement joins TRBV18 to TRBJ2-6; 7 bases map to TRBD1. CDR1 and CDR2 (germline): KGHSH, LQKENI. V gave up 3 bases and J gave up 4 bases; unmatched junction bases: 12. The CDR3 sequence is 18 residues long. CDR3 nucleotide sequence: TGTGCCAGCTCACCCCGAGAGGGGGCCTCTTTGGGGGCCAACGTCCTGACTTTC. It translates to CASSPREGASLGANVLTF.

The chain couples TRBV5-8 to TRBJ2-1, with unresolved D. CDR1 and CDR2 from the germline V gene are SGHTS and YDEGEE. The CDR3 is made up of 16 amino acids. Trimming stripped 4 bases from V and 0 bases from J, with 14 bases between. For the CDR3, the DNA is TGTGCCAGCAGCCCGCGAGCCCTGAGCTCCTACAATGAGCAGTTCTTC. It yields the protein CASSPRALSSYNEQFF.

The J gene is TRBJ2-2, the V gene TRBV11-2; D might be TRBD2 (5 bases). Trimming shortened V by 6 bases and J by 7 bases, and 15 bases separated the two germline ends. This CDR3 is 14 amino acids long. Germline V gene sequence: CDR1 SGHAT, CDR2 FQNNGV. The DNA for the CDR3 is TGTGCCAGCAGATTGGCGCTAGCAGGCGGGGAGCTGTTTTTT. It translates to CASRLALAGGELFF.